Below are 6 T cell receptor beta chains sequenced from a single sample in a study of CD8 T cells in Susac syndrome. The authors reverse transcribed about 0.5 to 1 ug RNA with random hexamers. TCRdb redid the calling of the immunoSEQ multiplex PCR reads with MiXCR, one entry per CDR3 protein. The data contain over 80,000 distinct CDR3 sequences, approximately 95% of them singletons. The source material was CD8+ T cells from PBMCs. The receptors derive from a human donor with Susac syndrome.

The sample holds one count of this clonotype. The chain links TRBV7-9 to TRBJ2-7, with 9 bases fitting TRBD2. Germline CDR1 and CDR2: SEHNR and FQNEAQ (reference sequence). V trimming: 5 bases; J trimming: 0 bases; junction bases outside the gene matches: 11. The CDR3 is 17 residues long. For the CDR3, the DNA is TGTGCCAGCAGCCCCGTGGGAGCGGGGGGCCGCTCCTACGAGCAGTACTTC. Protein sequence: CASSPVGAGGRSYEQYF. The variable domain in full, with the rest retrieved from reference TRBV7-9 and TRBJ2-7, is DTGVSQNPRHKITKRGQNVTFRCDPISEHNRLYWYRQTLGQGPEFLTYFQNEAQLEKSRLLSDRFSAERPKGSFSTLEIQRTEQGDSAMYLCASSPVGAGGRSYEQYFGPGTRLTVT.

Details on this clonotype: The junction departs from germline at one end; a sequencing error may be responsible. This sequence joins TRBV18 and TRBJ2-3; no reliable D call. Per germline, CDR1 KGHSH and CDR2 LQKENI. The CDR3 has 11 residues. The chain's CDR3 is CASSPGDTQFF. The CDR3 DNA reads as TGTGCCAGCTCCCCAGGAGATACGCAGTTTTTT.

The J gene is TRBJ2-5, the V gene TRBV11-1; either TRBD1 or TRBD2 may fit D (5 bases each). From germline, CDR1 is SGHAT and CDR2 FQDESV (reference sequence). Trimming pared 4 bases from V and 2 bases from J, leaving 20 bases between. The CDR3 sequence is 17 residues long. CDR3 residues: CASSYSGTLRGQETQYF. CDR3 nucleotide sequence: TGTGCCAGCAGCTACTCCGGGACCCTCCGCGGGCAAGAGACCCAGTACTTC.

This clonotype was detected only once. The chain carries TRBV3-1 and TRBJ2-7, with 8 bases matching TRBD1. The V and J ends lost 3 bases and 5 bases, in that order; junction bases with no gene match: 9. There are 15 residues in the CDR3. CDR1 and CDR2 (germline): LGHDT, YNNKEL (reference sequence). The CDR3: CASSHSDRAGHEQYF. As DNA, the CDR3 is TGTGCCAGCAGCCACTCGGACAGGGCGGGCCACGAGCAGTACTTC.

This chain links TRBV20-1 with TRBJ1-3; D gene ambiguous. This CDR3 has 13 amino acids. The V gene lost 0 bases and the J gene lost 2 bases, with 5 bases spanning the gap. The germline V gene encodes CDR1 DFQATT and CDR2 SNEGSKA (reference sequence). CDR3 residues: CSAREGAGNTIYF. The CDR3 bases are TGCAGTGCTAGAGAGGGAGCTGGAAACACCATATATTTT.

The chain carries TRBV5-4 and TRBJ1-3; 7 positions match TRBD1. V trimming: 0 bases; J trimming: 6 bases; junction bases outside the gene matches: 6. This CDR3 comprises 15 residues. Per germline, CDR1 SGHNT and CDR2 YYREEE (reference sequence). Written as DNA, the CDR3 is TGTGCCAGCAGCTTGGAACAGGGGACGGAAAACACCATATATTTT. Residues: CASSLEQGTENTIYF.